This TCR beta chain derives from a study of T cell repertoires in cytomegalovirus infection. In its sample, this clonotype was seen a few times. Antigen: not known. The CDR3 is 16 amino acids. Germline CDR1 LGHDT, CDR2 YNNKEL (reference sequence). The junction had 7 bases not matched to a gene; V was cut back by 0 bases and J by 6 bases. Study-wide points: Clonotypes of TCR beta that were HLA-C-restricted and CMV-specific dominated the ex vivo response. Summed frequency of public TCR beta families distinguished CMV carriers with the relevant HLA.

TCRdb reprocessed the reads via MiXCR and lists one record per CDR3 protein. Here the sample spans fewer than 130,000 distinct CDR3 sequences, roughly 39% being singletons. The sample was CD8+ T cells from cultured PBMCs, taken from culture after CMV antigen stimulation. This TCR was recovered from a human donor in good health (CMV status not recorded). Some clones in this sample may be carry-over from other donors' samples. V and J are TRBV3-1 and TRBJ2-1, with 8 bases matching TRBD1. For the CDR3, the DNA is TGTGCCAGCAGCCAAGATTGGCAGGGGGCTGCCAATGAGCAGTTCTTC. It translates to CASSQDWQGAANEQFF.